Shown below are 30 T cell receptor beta chains from a single sample sequenced in a study of CD8 T cells in Susac syndrome. Random hexamers primed reverse transcription of about 0.45 to 1 ug RNA. TCRdb reanalysed the immunoSEQ multiplex PCR reads using MiXCR and keeps one entry per CDR3 protein. The data contain about 210,000 distinct CDR3 sequences, 95% of them singletons. The sequenced material came from CD4+ T cells from PBMCs. The receptors shown here come from a human donor with multiple sclerosis.

The chain has TRBV7-2 and TRBJ2-1; no firm D call. The CDR3 consists of 15 residues. Germline values: CDR1 SGHTA, CDR2 FQGNSA. The V end lost 7 bases, the J end lost 0 bases, and 13 bases lay between the germline ends. Here the CDR3 reads CASTHGRSSYNEQFF. DNA for the CDR3: TGTGCCAGCACCCATGGCAGGAGCTCCTACAATGAGCAGTTCTTC.

The gene calls are TRBV14 and TRBJ2-1; perhaps TRBD2 as D (6 bases). V was clipped by 5 bases and J by 2 bases, with 16 bases between them. This CDR3 is 16 amino acids long. CDR1 and CDR2 from the germline V gene are SGHDN and FVKESK. Written as DNA, the CDR3 is TGTGCCAGCAGCTCGTCCGGGAGTTCGACCTACAATGAGCAGTTCTTC. This codes for CASSSSGSSTYNEQFF.

This clonotype is a singleton in its sample. In nucleotides, the CDR3 is TGTGCCACCAGCAGAGTGATAGAGACCCAGTACTTC. It yields the protein CATSRVIETQYF. The V gene is TRBV15, the J gene TRBJ2-5; D unresolved. In germline, CDR1 is LNHNV, CDR2 YYDKDF (reference sequence). V lost 1 base and J 4 bases, leaving 4 bases between the germline ends. This CDR3 comprises 12 residues.

The V and J genes are TRBV12-5 and TRBJ2-1; D unclear. V was shortened by 10 bases and J by 3 bases, with 16 bases between the two germline ends. Germline-derived CDR1 and CDR2 are LGHNT and FRNRAP. The CDR3 sequence is 14 residues long. CDR3: CATTTSSYYNEQFF. CDR3 in DNA: TGTGCTACAACTACCAGCTCTTACTACAATGAGCAGTTCTTC.

This sequence joins TRBV29-1 and TRBJ1-2; maybe TRBD1 (6 bases). The germline V gene encodes CDR1 SQVTM and CDR2 ANQGSEA. CDR3 size: 10 residues. The V gene lost 7 bases and the J gene lost 6 bases, with 9 bases spanning the gap. CDR3 protein: CSAGANGYTF. In DNA, the CDR3 is TGCAGCGCGGGGGCGAATGGCTACACCTTC.

This clonotype was seen a single time. J is TRBJ1-2 and V is TRBV20-1; D possibly corresponds to TRBD1 (6 bases). CDR3 length: 15 residues. Germline lookup yields CDR1 DFQATT and CDR2 SNEGSKA (reference sequence). Deletions cut 2 bases from V and 4 bases from J, with 17 bases between. The CDR3, as DNA: TGCAGTGCTAGATACGCAGTCGGGACACCCTATGGCTACACCTTC. Translation gives CSARYAVGTPYGYTF.

This clonotype was detected once. This sequence joins TRBV28 and TRBJ2-7, with D tentatively TRBD2 (6 bases). CDR1 and CDR2 from the germline V gene are MDHEN and SYDVKM. Trimming took off 6 bases at V and 7 bases at J, with 22 bases between the two ends. This CDR3 is built from 15 residues. The CDR3 DNA reads as TGTGCCAGCAGATCCGCGGGGCGTTGGAAGGGGGAGCAGTACTTC. It translates to CASRSAGRWKGEQYF.

This rearrangement joins TRBV29-1 to TRBJ2-3; weak D call: TRBD1 (6 bases). V dropped 6 bases and J dropped 4 bases, with 11 bases sitting between them. Germline V CDR1 and CDR2: SQVTM, ANQGSEA. The CDR3 covers 12 residues. The CDR3 reads CSVQQGSDTQYF. The DNA of the CDR3 is TGCAGCGTCCAACAGGGATCAGATACGCAGTATTTT.

The V and J genes are TRBV28 and TRBJ2-7; TRBD2 matches 9 bases. Germline lookup yields CDR1 MDHEN and CDR2 SYDVKM. This CDR3 spans 15 amino acids. V lost 6 bases, J lost 0 bases, and 6 bases stayed unmatched. The CDR3 protein is CASSLTSGGSYEQYF. In DNA form, the CDR3 reads TGTGCCAGCAGCCTGACTAGCGGAGGCTCCTACGAGCAGTACTTC.

The chain carries TRBV19 and TRBJ2-7, with 11 bases aligning to TRBD2. V dropped 7 bases and J dropped 2; count of bases not matched to a gene: 7. Germline assignment: CDR1 LNHDA and CDR2 SQIVND (reference sequence). This CDR3 is built from 15 residues. CDR3 sequence: CASKGLAGGTYEQYF. In DNA, the CDR3 is TGTGCCAGTAAAGGCCTAGCGGGAGGAACCTACGAGCAGTACTTC.

The V and J genes are TRBV5-1 and TRBJ2-7; 8 bases fit TRBD1. This CDR3 is 14 amino acids long. From germline, CDR1 is SGHRS and CDR2 YFSETQ. V lost 4 bases to trimming and J lost 2 bases; unmatched junction nucleotides: 5. CDR3 residues: CASSNGQGPYEQYF. The DNA of the CDR3 is TGCGCCAGCAGCAACGGACAGGGCCCCTACGAGCAGTACTTC.

The V call is TRBV20-1, the J call TRBJ2-3; maybe TRBD1 (5 bases). This CDR3 is built from 15 residues. V lost 4 bases, J lost 4 bases, and 18 bases lay in between. Germline V gives CDR1 DFQATT, CDR2 SNEGSKA (reference sequence). The CDR3 sequence is CSAKRLVWGADTQYF. The CDR3 nucleotides read TGCAGTGCTAAGAGGCTAGTTTGGGGCGCAGATACGCAGTATTTT.

This clonotype has only one observation. This chain joins TRBV12-3 or TRBV12-4 and TRBJ2-3; 8 bases are shared with TRBD1. The CDR3 is 12 amino acids. Losses at the gene ends were 5 bases for V and 9 bases for J; bases not matched to a gene: 4. CDR3 region: CASSKQGDTQYF. The CDR3 nucleotides read TGTGCCAGCAGTAAACAGGGGGACACGCAGTATTTT.

CDR3 region: CSASSGAGDTQYF. The CDR3 DNA reads as TGCAGTGCTAGTAGTGGGGCTGGAGATACGCAGTATTTT. This chain joins TRBV20-1 and TRBJ2-3; a weak D match, TRBD1 (5 bases). There are 13 residues in the CDR3. V was shortened by 3 bases and J by 5 bases, with 12 bases between the two germline ends. The germline V gene has CDR1 DFQATT and CDR2 SNEGSKA (reference sequence).

The chain carries TRBV25-1 and TRBJ2-7; D is tentatively TRBD1 or TRBD2 (5 bases each). CDR3 size: 13 residues. Germline CDR1 and CDR2: MGHDK and SYGVNS. V shed 5 bases and J shed 6 bases, with 14 bases lying between them. The CDR3 DNA is TGTGCCAGCAGTCATGGGTTGAGGGGCGAGCAGTACTTC. It translates to CASSHGLRGEQYF.

The chain links TRBV2 to TRBJ2-7; no firm D call. Between the trimmed V and J ends, which lost 3 bases and 2 bases, there was a span of 8 bases. This CDR3 has 13 amino acids. CDR1 is SNHLY and CDR2 is FYNNEI in the germline V gene. CDR3 sequence: CASSDDVTYEQYF. CDR3 DNA: TGTGCCAGCAGTGATGATGTCACCTACGAGCAGTACTTC.

The rearrangement links TRBV29-1 to TRBJ1-2; 11 nucleotides agree with TRBD1. The CDR3 contains 13 residues. CDR1 is SQVTM, CDR2 ANQGSEA, per germline. The ends lost 6 bases at V and 0 bases at J; junction bases unmatched: 0. CDR3 bases: TGCAGCGTGGGACAGGGGGCTAACTATGGCTACACCTTC. Translation gives CSVGQGANYGYTF.

The chain couples TRBV12-3 or TRBV12-4 to TRBJ2-7; perhaps TRBD2 as D (6 bases). CDR3 length: 14 amino acids. Trimming left V 5 bases short and J 3 bases short, with 14 bases between. The CDR3 sequence is CASSPGGLIYEQYF. CDR3 nucleotide sequence: TGTGCCAGCAGTCCCGGGGGTTTGATCTACGAGCAGTACTTC.

This rearrangement joins TRBV3-1 to TRBJ1-1, with a weak D call TRBD1 (5 bases). The CDR3 contains 14 residues. V dropped 4 bases and J dropped 0 bases, with 9 bases sitting between them. CDR1 LGHDT and CDR2 YNNKEL come from the germline V gene (reference sequence). The CDR3 region is CASSPRGLNTEAFF. In DNA form, the CDR3 reads TGTGCCAGCAGCCCGAGGGGCCTGAACACTGAAGCTTTCTTT.

The V and J genes are TRBV15 and TRBJ1-2; no clear D gene. Germline V gives CDR1 LNHNV, CDR2 YYDKDF (reference sequence). The CDR3 is made up of 12 amino acids. Trimming removed 1 base from V and 5 bases from J, with 5 bases in between. This chain's CDR3 is CATSRVGYGYTF. The CDR3 region has the DNA TGTGCCACCAGCAGAGTAGGGTATGGCTACACCTTC. Based on the CDR3 plus reference TRBV15 and TRBJ1-2, the full variable domain is DAMVIQNPRYQVTQFGKPVTLSCSQTLNHNVMYWYQQKSSQAPKLLFHYYDKDFNNEADTPDNFQSRRPNTSFCFLDIRSPGLGDTAMYLCATSRVGYGYTFGSGTRLTVV.

Concerning this clonotype itself: Lacking the conserved final phenylalanine or tryptophan, this CDR3 likely reflects a read error. The limits of the CDR3 on the DNA are not certain, so only TCRdb's listed CDR3 is given. J is TRBJ2-7 and V is TRBV6-2 or TRBV6-3; TRBD1, the table's D call, lacks a check against the DNA. Germline V lookup: CDR1 MNHEY, CDR2 SVGEGT. Ends included, the CDR3 has 12 residues. CDR3 amino acids: CASSKHGQGAFI.

The V gene is TRBV28, the J gene TRBJ1-5; unclear D gene. This CDR3 region has 14 residues. Trimming removed 1 base at V and 0 bases at J, with 4 bases between. Germline CDR1 and CDR2: MDHEN and SYDVKM. The CDR3 bases are TGTGCCAGCAGTTTATTCAGTAGCAATCAGCCCCAGCATTTT. It translates to CASSLFSSNQPQHF.

V gene TRBV18 combines with J gene TRBJ2-3; the D is unclear. There are 13 residues in the CDR3. The V and J ends lost 5 bases and 3 bases respectively, with 9 bases between them. Germline V gene data show CDR1 as KGHSH and CDR2 as LQKENI. In nucleotides, the CDR3 is TGTGCCAGCTCAAGTCAGGTAACAGATACGCAGTATTTT. This sequence encodes CASSSQVTDTQYF.

This chain connects TRBV2 to TRBJ2-7; 7 bases are a match to TRBD1. V lost 3 bases to trimming and J lost 6 bases; unmatched junction nucleotides: 5. CDR1 SNHLY and CDR2 FYNNEI come from the germline V gene. CDR3 size: 13 residues. CDR3 nucleotides: TGTGCCAGCAGTGACCAGGGGGTGCTCGAGCAGTACTTC. Amino acid sequence: CASSDQGVLEQYF.

This clonotype occurred once. The CDR3 protein is CASSQDPKVYEQYF. In DNA form, the CDR3 reads TGTGCCAGCAGCCAAGATCCCAAGGTTTACGAGCAGTACTTC. The V call is TRBV3-1, the J call TRBJ2-7; D not certain. Per the germline V gene, CDR1 is LGHDT and CDR2 is YNNKEL (reference sequence). This CDR3 contains 14 residues. Deletions cut 0 bases from V and 4 bases from J, with 10 bases between.

V gene TRBV5-1 combines with J gene TRBJ1-1; TRBD1 might be the D (5 bases). V lost 4 bases and J 5 bases, leaving 21 bases between the germline ends. The length of the CDR3 is 16 residues. CDR1 and CDR2 from the germline V gene are SGHRS and YFSETQ. In DNA form, the CDR3 reads TGCGCCAGCAGCCCCCCCCTGGGGGATGGATTGACTGAAGCTTTCTTT. Protein product: CASSPPLGDGLTEAFF.

This clonotype was counted a single time. The chain joins TRBV7-9 to TRBJ2-3, with TRBD2 matching 10 bases. V lost 1 base to trimming and J lost 2 bases; unmatched junction nucleotides: 6. Germline CDR1 reads SEHNR; CDR2 reads FQNEAQ (reference sequence). CDR3 size: 17 residues. CDR3 residues: CASSLGRTSGTTDTQYF. CDR3 nucleotide sequence: TGTGCCAGCAGCTTAGGGCGAACTAGCGGGACCACAGATACGCAGTATTTT.

This chain connects TRBV20-1 to TRBJ2-1; 9 bases agree with TRBD2. CDR3 size: 16 residues. Looked up from germline, CDR1 is DFQATT and CDR2 is SNEGSKA (reference sequence). V was pared by 0 bases and J by 2 bases, with 5 bases of the junction left unmatched. The CDR3: CSARDSAGGAYNEQFF. The DNA for the CDR3 is TGCAGTGCTAGAGATTCGGCGGGAGGGGCCTACAATGAGCAGTTCTTC.

Only one count was recorded for this clonotype. This chain links TRBV2 with TRBJ2-1; 7 bases are a match to TRBD2. V trimming: 4 bases; J trimming: 0 bases; junction bases outside the gene matches: 3. Germline CDR1 SNHLY, CDR2 FYNNEI. The CDR3 is 15 residues long. CDR3 in DNA: TGTGCCAGCAGTGCGCTAGCGGACTCCTACAATGAGCAGTTCTTC. Translated, it gives CASSALADSYNEQFF.

V usage is TRBV6-5 and J usage is TRBJ1-2; 11 positions agree with TRBD1. The CDR3 is made up of 14 amino acids. V lost 7 bases and J lost 7; bases outside the gene matches: 8. Germline loops: CDR1 MNHEY, CDR2 SVGAGI. CDR3 nucleotide sequence: TGTGCCAGCACCCCGGGACAGGGGGTTCTTGGCTACACCTTC. Its translation is CASTPGQGVLGYTF.